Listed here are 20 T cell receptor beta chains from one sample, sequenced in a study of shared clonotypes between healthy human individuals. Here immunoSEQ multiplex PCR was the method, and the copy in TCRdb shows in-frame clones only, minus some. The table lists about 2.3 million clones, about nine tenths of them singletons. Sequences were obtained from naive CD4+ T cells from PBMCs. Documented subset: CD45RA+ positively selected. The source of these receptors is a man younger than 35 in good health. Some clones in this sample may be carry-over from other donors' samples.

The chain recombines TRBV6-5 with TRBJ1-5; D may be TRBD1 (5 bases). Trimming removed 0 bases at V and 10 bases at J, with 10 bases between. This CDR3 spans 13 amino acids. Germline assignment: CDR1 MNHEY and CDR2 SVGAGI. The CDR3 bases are TGTGCCAGCAGTTACTCTGGGCAGGGACCCCAGCATTTT. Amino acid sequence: CASSYSGQGPQHF.

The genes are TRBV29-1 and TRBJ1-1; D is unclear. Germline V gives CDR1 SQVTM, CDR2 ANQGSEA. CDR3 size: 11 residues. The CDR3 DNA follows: TGCACCGCCCAGGACTACACTGAAGCTTTCTTT. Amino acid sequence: CTAQDYTEAFF.

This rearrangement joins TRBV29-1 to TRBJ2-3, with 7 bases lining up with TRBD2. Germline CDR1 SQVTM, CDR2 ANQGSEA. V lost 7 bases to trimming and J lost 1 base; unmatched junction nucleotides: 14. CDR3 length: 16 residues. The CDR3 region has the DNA TGCAGCGCGCTAGGGGCTAGCGGCCTGGGCACAGATACGCAGTATTTT. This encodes CSALGASGLGTDTQYF.

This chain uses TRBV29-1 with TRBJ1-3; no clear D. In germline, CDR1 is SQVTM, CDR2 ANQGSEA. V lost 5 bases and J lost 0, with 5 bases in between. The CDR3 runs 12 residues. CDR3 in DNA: TGCAGCGTTACCAACTCTGGAAACACCATATATTTT. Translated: CSVTNSGNTIYF.

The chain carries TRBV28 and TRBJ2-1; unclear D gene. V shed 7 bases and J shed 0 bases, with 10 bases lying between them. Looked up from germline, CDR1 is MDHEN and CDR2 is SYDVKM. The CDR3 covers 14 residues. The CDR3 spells CASTPADSYNEQFF. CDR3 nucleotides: TGTGCCAGCACCCCAGCCGACTCCTACAATGAGCAGTTCTTC. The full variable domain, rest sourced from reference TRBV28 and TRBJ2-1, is DVKVTQSSRYLVKRTGEKVFLECVQDMDHENMFWYRQDPGLGLRLIYFSYDVKMKEKGDIPEGYSVSREKKERFSLILESASTNQTSMYLCASTPADSYNEQFFGPGTRLTVL.

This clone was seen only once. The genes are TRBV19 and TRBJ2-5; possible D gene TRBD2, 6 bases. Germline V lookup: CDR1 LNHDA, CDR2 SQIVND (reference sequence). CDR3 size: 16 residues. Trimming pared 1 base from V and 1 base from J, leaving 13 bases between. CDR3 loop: CASSIGRAMLQETQYF. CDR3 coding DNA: TGTGCCAGTAGTATAGGGAGGGCCATGCTCCAAGAGACCCAGTACTTC.

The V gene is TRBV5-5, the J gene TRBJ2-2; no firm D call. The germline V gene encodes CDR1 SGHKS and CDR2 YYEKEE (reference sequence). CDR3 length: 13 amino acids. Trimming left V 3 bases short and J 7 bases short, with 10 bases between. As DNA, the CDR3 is TGTGCCAGCAGCTCGATCTCGGTCGGGGAGCTGTTTTTT. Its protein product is CASSSISVGELFF.

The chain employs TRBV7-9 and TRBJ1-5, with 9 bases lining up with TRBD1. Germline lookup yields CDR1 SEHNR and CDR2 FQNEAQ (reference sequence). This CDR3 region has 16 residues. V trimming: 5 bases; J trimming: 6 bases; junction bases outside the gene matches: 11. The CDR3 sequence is CASSPERDREGQPQHF. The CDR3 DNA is TGTGCCAGCAGCCCGGAAAGGGACAGGGAGGGTCAGCCCCAGCATTTT.

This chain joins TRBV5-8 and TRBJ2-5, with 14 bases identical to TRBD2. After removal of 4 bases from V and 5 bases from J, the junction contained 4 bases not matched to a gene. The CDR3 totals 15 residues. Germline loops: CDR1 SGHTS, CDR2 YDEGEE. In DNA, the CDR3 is TGTGCCAGCAGCACCAGACTAGCGGGAGGGGAGACCCAGTACTTC. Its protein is CASSTRLAGGETQYF.

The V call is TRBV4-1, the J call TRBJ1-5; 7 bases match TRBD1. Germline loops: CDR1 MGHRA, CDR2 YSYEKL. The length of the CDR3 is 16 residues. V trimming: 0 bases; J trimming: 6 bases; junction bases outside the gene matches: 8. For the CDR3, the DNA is TGCGCCAGCAGCCAAGATCTCCGGGACAGCGGTCAGCCCCAGCATTTT. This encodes CASSQDLRDSGQPQHF.

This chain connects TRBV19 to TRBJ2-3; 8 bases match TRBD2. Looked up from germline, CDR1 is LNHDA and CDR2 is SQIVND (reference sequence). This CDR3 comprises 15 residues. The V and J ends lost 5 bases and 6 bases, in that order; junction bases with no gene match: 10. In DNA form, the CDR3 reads TGTGCCAGTAGTCATATGGCGGGAGGTGATGATACGCAGTATTTT. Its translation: CASSHMAGGDDTQYF.

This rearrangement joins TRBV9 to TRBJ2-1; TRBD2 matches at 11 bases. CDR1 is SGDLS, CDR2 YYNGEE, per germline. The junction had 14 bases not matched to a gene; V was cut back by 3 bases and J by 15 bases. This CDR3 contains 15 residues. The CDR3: CASSGRGTSGARVFF. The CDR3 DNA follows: TGTGCCAGCAGCGGGAGAGGGACTAGCGGCGCCCGCGTGTTCTTC.

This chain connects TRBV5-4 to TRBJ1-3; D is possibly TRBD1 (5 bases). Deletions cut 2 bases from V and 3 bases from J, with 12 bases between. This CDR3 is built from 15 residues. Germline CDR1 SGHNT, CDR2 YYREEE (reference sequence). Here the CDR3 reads CASSLDGGGGNTIYF. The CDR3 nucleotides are TGTGCCAGCAGCTTAGATGGGGGTGGTGGAAACACCATATATTTT.

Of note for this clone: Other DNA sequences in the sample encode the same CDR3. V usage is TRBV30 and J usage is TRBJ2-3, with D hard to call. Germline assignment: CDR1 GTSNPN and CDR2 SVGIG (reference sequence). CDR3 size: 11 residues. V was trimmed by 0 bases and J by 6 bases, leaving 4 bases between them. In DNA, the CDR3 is TGTGCCTGGAGTGTGCCTGATACGCAGTATTTT. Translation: CAWSVPDTQYF.

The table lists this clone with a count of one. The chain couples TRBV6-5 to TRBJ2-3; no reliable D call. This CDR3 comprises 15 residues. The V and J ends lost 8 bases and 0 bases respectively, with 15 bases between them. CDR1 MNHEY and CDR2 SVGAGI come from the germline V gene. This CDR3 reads CASGTSRYSTDTQYF. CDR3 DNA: TGTGCCAGCGGTACGTCGCGGTATAGCACAGATACGCAGTATTTT.

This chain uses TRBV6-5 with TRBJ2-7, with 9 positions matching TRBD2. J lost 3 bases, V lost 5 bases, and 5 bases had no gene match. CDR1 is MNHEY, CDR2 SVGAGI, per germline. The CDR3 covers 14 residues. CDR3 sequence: CASSQKAGGYEQYF. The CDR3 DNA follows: TGTGCCAGCAGTCAAAAAGCGGGAGGCTACGAGCAGTACTTC.

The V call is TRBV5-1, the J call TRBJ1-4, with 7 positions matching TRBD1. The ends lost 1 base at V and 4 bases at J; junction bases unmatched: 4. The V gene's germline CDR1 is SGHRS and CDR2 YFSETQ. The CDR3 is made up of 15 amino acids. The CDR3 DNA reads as TGCGCCAGCAGCTTGACAGGACAGGATAATGAAAAACTGTTTTTT. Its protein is CASSLTGQDNEKLFF.

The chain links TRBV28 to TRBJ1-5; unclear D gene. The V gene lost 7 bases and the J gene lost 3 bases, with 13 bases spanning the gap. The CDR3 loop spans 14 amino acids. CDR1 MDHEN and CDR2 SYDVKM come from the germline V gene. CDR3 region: CASKFPTLNQPQHF. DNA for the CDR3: TGTGCCAGCAAATTTCCGACCCTCAATCAGCCCCAGCATTTT.

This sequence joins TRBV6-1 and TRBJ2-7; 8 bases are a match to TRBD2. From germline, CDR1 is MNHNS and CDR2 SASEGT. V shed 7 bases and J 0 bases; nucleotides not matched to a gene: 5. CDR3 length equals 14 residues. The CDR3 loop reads CASNFGGGSYEQYF. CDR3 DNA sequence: TGTGCCAGCAACTTCGGGGGGGGCTCCTACGAGCAGTACTTC.

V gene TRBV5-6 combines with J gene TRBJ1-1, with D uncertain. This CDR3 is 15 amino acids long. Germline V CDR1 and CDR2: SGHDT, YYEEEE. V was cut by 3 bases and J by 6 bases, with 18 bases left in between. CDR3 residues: CASSSIGRLGAEAFF. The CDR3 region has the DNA TGTGCCAGCAGCTCGATCGGGAGGCTTGGCGCTGAAGCTTTCTTT.